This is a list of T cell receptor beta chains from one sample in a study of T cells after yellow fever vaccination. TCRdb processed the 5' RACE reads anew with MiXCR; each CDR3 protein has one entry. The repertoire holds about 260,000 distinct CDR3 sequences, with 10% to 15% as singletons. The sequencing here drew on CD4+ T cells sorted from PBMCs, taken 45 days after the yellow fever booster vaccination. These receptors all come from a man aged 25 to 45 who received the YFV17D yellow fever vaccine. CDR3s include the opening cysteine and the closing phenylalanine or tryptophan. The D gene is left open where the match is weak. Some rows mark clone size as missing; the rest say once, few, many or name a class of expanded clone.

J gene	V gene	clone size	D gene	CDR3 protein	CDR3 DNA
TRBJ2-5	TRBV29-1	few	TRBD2	CSVARTSGSGETQYF	TGCAGCGTCGCCAGGACTAGCGGGAGTGGGGAGACCCAGTACTTC
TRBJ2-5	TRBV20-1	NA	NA	CSASSFGQETQYF	TGCAGTGCTAGCTCCTTTGGTCAAGAGACCCAGTACTTC
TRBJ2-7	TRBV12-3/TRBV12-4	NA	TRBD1	CASSRGQGPYEQYF	TGTGCCAGCAGTCGCGGACAGGGCCCCTACGAGCAGTACTTC
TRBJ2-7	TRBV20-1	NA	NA	CSAFFKDYEQYF	TGCAGTGCTTTCTTCAAGGACTACGAGCAGTACTTC
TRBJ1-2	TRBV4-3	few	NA	CASSQVGGQNSGYTF	TGCGCCAGCAGCCAAGTAGGAGGGCAGAACTCTGGCTACACCTTC
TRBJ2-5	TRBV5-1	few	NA	CASSSGTGFQETQYF	TGCGCCAGCAGCTCCGGGACGGGATTCCAAGAGACCCAGTACTTC
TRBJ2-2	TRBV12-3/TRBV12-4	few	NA	CASSLIGGSTGELFF	TGTGCCAGCAGTTTAATAGGAGGCAGTACCGGGGAGCTGTTTTTT
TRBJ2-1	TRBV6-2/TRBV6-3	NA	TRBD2	CASSRLAGYSYNEQFF	TGTGCCAGCAGTCGACTAGCGGGATACTCCTACAATGAGCAGTTCTTC
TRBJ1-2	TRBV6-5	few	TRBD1	CASRSTGTGSGYTF	TGTGCCAGCAGGAGCACCGGGACAGGGAGTGGCTACACCTTC
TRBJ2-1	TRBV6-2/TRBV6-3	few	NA	CASNHAGREQFF	TGTGCCAGCAATCACGCGGGGAGAGAGCAGTTCTTC
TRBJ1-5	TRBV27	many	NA	CASSYEKGGNQPQHF	TGTGCCAGCAGTTACGAAAAGGGAGGCAATCAGCCCCAGCATTTT
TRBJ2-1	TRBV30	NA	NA	CAWSVLGGNEQFF	TGTGCCTGGAGTGTATTGGGGGGAAATGAGCAGTTCTTC
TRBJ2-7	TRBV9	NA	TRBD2	CASSVGGLAEGGEQYF	TGTGCCAGCAGCGTTGGGGGACTAGCGGAGGGGGGCGAGCAGTACTTC
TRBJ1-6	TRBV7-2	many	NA	CASSRDNPSSYNSPLHF	TGTGCCAGCAGCAGGGACAACCCGAGCTCCTATAATTCACCCCTCCACTTT
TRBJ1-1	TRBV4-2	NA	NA	CASSQDLARINTEAFF	TGTGCCAGCAGCCAAGATCTGGCCAGGATAAACACTGAAGCTTTCTTT
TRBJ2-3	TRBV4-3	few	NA	CASSQDMFSTDTQYF	TGCGCCAGCAGCCAAGATATGTTTAGCACAGATACGCAGTATTTT
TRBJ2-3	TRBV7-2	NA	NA	CASSPTVGQLGTQYF	TGTGCCAGCAGCCCTACGGTGGGTCAGCTTGGTACGCAGTATTTT
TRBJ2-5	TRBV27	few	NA	CASSPFGETQYF	TGTGCCAGCAGTCCCTTCGGGGAGACCCAGTACTTC
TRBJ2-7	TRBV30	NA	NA	CAWSPGHLNSYEQYF	TGTGCCTGGAGTCCGGGACACCTCAACTCCTACGAGCAGTACTTC
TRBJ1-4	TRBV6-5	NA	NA	CASSWRDGEKLFF	TGTGCCAGCAGTTGGAGGGACGGCGAAAAACTGTTTTTT
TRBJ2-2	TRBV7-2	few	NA	CASSLREGTGELFF	TGTGCCAGCAGCCTCAGGGAAGGCACCGGGGAGCTGTTTTTT